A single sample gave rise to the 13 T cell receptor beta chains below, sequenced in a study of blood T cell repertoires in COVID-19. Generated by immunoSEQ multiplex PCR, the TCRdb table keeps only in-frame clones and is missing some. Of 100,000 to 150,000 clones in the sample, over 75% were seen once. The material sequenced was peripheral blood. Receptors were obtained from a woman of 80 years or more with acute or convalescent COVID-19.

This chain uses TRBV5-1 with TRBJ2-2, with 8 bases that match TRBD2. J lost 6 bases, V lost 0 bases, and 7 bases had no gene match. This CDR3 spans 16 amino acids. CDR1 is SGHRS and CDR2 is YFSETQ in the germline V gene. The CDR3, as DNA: TGCGCCAGCAGCTTGGATCACGGGGGGGGCTCCGGGGAGCTGTTTTTT. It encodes CASSLDHGGGSGELFF.

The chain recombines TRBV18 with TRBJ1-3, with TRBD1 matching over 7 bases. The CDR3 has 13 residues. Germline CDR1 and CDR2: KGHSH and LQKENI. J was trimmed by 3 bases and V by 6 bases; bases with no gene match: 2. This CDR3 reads CASSRQGGNTIYF. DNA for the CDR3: TGTGCCAGCTCCCGACAGGGTGGAAACACCATATATTTT. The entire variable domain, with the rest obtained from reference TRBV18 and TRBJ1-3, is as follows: NAGVMQNPRHLVRRRGQEARLRCSPMKGHSHVYWYRQLPEEGLKFMVYLQKENIIDESGMPKERFSAEFPKEGPSILRIQQVVRGDSAAYFCASSRQGGNTIYFGEGSWLTVV.

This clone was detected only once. The CDR3 region is CASSWGTTSNTEAFF. For the CDR3, the DNA is TGCGCCAGCAGCTGGGGGACAACCTCGAACACTGAAGCTTTCTTT. The chain has TRBV5-1 and TRBJ1-1, with D tentatively TRBD1 (6 bases). V gave up 3 bases and J gave up 1 base, with 13 bases separating them. Germline CDR1 and CDR2: SGHRS and YFSETQ. The CDR3 totals 15 residues.

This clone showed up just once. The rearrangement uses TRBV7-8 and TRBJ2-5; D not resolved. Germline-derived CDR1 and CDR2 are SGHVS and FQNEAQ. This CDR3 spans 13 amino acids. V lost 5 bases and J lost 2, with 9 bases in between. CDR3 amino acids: CASSPSRQETQYF. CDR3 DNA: TGTGCCAGCAGCCCCTCCAGGCAAGAGACCCAGTACTTC.

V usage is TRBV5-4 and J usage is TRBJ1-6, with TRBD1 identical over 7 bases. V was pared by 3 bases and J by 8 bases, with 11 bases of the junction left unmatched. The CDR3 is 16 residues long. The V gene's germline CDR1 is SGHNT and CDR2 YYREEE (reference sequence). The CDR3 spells CASSYAQGNLYSPLHF. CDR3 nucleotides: TGTGCCAGCAGCTACGCACAGGGGAACCTTTATTCACCCCTCCACTTT.

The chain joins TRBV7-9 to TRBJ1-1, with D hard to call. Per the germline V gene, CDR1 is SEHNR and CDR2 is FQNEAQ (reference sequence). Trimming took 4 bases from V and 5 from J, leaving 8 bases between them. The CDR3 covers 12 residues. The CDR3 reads CASSSRGTEAFF. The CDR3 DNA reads TGTGCCAGCAGCTCCCGCGGTACTGAAGCTTTCTTT.

The CDR3 loop reads CASSTGVRTEAFF. The CDR3 DNA reads TGCGCCAGCAGTACGGGGGTGCGGACTGAAGCTTTCTTT. J is TRBJ1-1 and V is TRBV5-1; D is perhaps TRBD1 (5 bases). The CDR3 runs to 13 residues. Trimming took 5 bases from V and 5 from J, leaving 13 bases between them. Germline CDR1 SGHRS, CDR2 YFSETQ.

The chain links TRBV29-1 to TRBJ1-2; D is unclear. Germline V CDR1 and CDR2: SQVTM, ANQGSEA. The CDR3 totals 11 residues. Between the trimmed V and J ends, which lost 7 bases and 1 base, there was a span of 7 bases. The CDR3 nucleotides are TGCAGCGCCAGCGTTAACTATGGCTACACCTTC. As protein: CSASVNYGYTF.

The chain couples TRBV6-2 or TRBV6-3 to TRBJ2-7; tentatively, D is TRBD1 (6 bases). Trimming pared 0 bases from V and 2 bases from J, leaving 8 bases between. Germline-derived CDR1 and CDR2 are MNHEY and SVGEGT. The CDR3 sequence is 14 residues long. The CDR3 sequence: CASSYSTGTYEQYF. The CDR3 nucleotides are TGTGCCAGCAGTTACTCGACAGGAACCTACGAGCAGTACTTC.

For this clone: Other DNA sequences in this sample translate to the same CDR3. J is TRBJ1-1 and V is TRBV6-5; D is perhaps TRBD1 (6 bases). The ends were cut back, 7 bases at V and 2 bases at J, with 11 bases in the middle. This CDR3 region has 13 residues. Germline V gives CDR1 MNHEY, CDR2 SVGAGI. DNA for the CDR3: TGTGCCAGCACCGGACAGTTAAACACTGAAGCTTTCTTT. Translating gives CASTGQLNTEAFF.

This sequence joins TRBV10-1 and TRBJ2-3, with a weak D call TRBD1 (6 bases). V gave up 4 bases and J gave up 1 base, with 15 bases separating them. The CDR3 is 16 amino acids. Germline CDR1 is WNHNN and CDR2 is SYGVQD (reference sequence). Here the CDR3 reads CASSGAGTRRTDTQYF. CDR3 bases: TGCGCCAGCAGTGGGGCCGGGACACGCCGCACAGATACGCAGTATTTT.

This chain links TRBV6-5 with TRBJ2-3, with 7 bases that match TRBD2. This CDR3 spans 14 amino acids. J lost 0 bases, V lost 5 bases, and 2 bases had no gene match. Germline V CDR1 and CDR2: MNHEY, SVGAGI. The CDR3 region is CASSIAGSTDTQYF. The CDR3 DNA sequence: TGTGCCAGCAGTATAGCGGGTAGCACAGATACGCAGTATTTT.

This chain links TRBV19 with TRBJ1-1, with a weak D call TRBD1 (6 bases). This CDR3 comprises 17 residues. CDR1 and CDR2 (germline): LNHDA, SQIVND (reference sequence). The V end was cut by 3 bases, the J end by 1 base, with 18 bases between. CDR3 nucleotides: TGTGCCAGTAGTATCCTCCTTACAGGGACGGGGAACACTGAAGCTTTCTTT. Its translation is CASSILLTGTGNTEAFF.